Presented here are 28 T cell receptor beta chains from one specimen sequenced in a study of OX40 agonist ivuxolimab in advanced cancers. The protocol was immunoSEQ multiplex PCR, while the TCRdb copy is restricted to in-frame clones and leaves out a portion. In the table there are fewer than 140,000 clones, 90% of which are singletons. Sequenced here: CD4+ or CD8+ T cells sorted from blood, sampled in a trial of the OX40 agonist ivuxolimab. These receptors were taken from an adult with an advanced solid tumor such as melanoma, head and neck, liver or kidney cancer.

This rearrangement joins TRBV5-4 to TRBJ2-4, with 7 positions matching TRBD1. The CDR3 runs to 13 residues. V shed 1 base and J 5 bases; nucleotides not matched to a gene: 0. Germline V gene data show CDR1 as SGHNT and CDR2 as YYREEE (reference sequence). The chain's CDR3 is CASSLTGENIQYF. Written as DNA, the CDR3 is TGTGCCAGCAGCTTGACAGGGGAAAACATTCAGTACTTC.

The chain joins TRBV9 to TRBJ2-3; 12 bases align to TRBD2. The V gene end was trimmed by 4 bases and the J gene end by 14 bases; junction bases not matched to a gene: 14. Looked up from germline, CDR1 is SGDLS and CDR2 is YYNGEE. The CDR3 consists of 15 residues. The CDR3 loop reads CASSPLRLAGDKLYF. The CDR3 coding sequence is TGTGCCAGCAGCCCCCTCCGACTAGCGGGGGACAAATTGTATTTT.

This chain connects TRBV4-3 to TRBJ1-2; D is possibly TRBD1 (6 bases). The ends were cut back, 4 bases at V and 6 bases at J, with 15 bases in the middle. The germline V gene encodes CDR1 LGHNA and CDR2 YSLEER. The CDR3 is made up of 14 amino acids. The CDR3: CASSRLGGQDGYTF. The CDR3 coding sequence is TGCGCCAGCAGCCGCCTTGGGGGGCAAGATGGCTACACCTTC.

The chain has TRBV2 and TRBJ2-4, with D possibly being TRBD2 (5 bases). The germline V gene has CDR1 SNHLY and CDR2 FYNNEI. This CDR3 contains 17 residues. V lost 3 bases, J lost 1 base, and 16 bases lay in between. This CDR3 reads CASSDVGIPGAKNIQYF. CDR3 DNA: TGTGCCAGCAGTGATGTGGGGATACCGGGGGCCAAAAACATTCAGTACTTC. The variable domain in full, completed from reference TRBV2 and TRBJ2-4, reads EPEVTQTPSHQVTQMGQEVILRCVPISNHLYFYWYRQILGQKVEFLVSFYNNEISEKSEIFDDQFSVERPDGSNFTLKIRSTKLEDSAMYFCASSDVGIPGAKNIQYFGAGTRLSVL.

The chain combines TRBV11-3 with TRBJ1-1, with TRBD1 matching over 9 bases. The CDR3 is 15 residues long. The junction had 9 bases not matched to a gene; V was cut back by 6 bases and J by 4 bases. Germline V lookup: CDR1 SGHNT, CDR2 YENEEA. DNA of the CDR3: TGTGCCAGCAGTACGACAGGGGGTACGGGCACTGAAGCTTTCTTT. Translating gives CASSTTGGTGTEAFF.

V gene TRBV30 combines with J gene TRBJ1-1; weak D call: TRBD1 (5 bases). The CDR3 has 14 residues. Germline assignment: CDR1 GTSNPN and CDR2 SVGIG (reference sequence). Between the trimmed V and J ends, which lost 0 bases and 0 bases, there was a span of 8 bases. The CDR3 nucleotides read TGTGCCTGGAGTGTGGGACTGATGAACACTGAAGCTTTCTTT. Its protein is CAWSVGLMNTEAFF. Looking up the rest from reference TRBV30 and TRBJ1-1 gives the full variable domain: SQTIHQWPATLVQPVGSPLSLECTVEGTSNPNLYWYRQAAGRGLQLLFYSVGIGQISSEVPQNLSASRPQDRQFILSSKKLLLSDSGFYLCAWSVGLMNTEAFFGQGTRLTVV.

The chain carries TRBV13 and TRBJ2-6; the D gene is possibly TRBD1 (6 bases). Per the germline V gene, CDR1 is PRHDT and CDR2 is FYEKMQ (reference sequence). The V end was cut by 3 bases, the J end by 4 bases, with 13 bases between. The length of the CDR3 is 16 residues. The CDR3 spells CASSFQQGSGANVLTF. In nucleotides, the CDR3 is TGTGCCAGCAGCTTTCAACAGGGTAGCGGGGCCAACGTCCTGACTTTC.

The V and J genes are TRBV6-1 and TRBJ1-5; D is unresolved. From germline, CDR1 is MNHNS and CDR2 SASEGT. Trimming shortened V by 6 bases and J by 4 bases, and 13 bases separated the two germline ends. The CDR3 consists of 14 residues. DNA of the CDR3: TGTGCCAGCAGCTGGACCGACCGGAATCAGCCCCAGCATTTT. Translated: CASSWTDRNQPQHF.

The chain carries TRBV5-4 and TRBJ2-3; 8 positions agree with TRBD2. In germline, CDR1 is SGHNT, CDR2 YYREEE (reference sequence). This CDR3 has 16 residues. The J segment lost 1 base and the V segment lost 0 bases, leaving 4 bases of the junction unmatched. As DNA, the CDR3 is TGTGCCAGCAGCTTGGTACAAGCGGGGGGCACAGATACGCAGTATTTT. Translation: CASSLVQAGGTDTQYF.

The chain is built from TRBV6-5 and TRBJ1-6, with D possibly being TRBD1 (5 bases). Germline lookup yields CDR1 MNHEY and CDR2 SVGAGI. CDR3 length: 15 residues. Trimming took off 3 bases at V and 10 bases at J, with 16 bases between the two ends. The chain's CDR3 is CASSYSGGPESPLHF. CDR3 sequence (DNA): TGTGCCAGCAGTTATTCTGGGGGACCCGAATCACCCCTCCACTTT.

The CDR3 DNA follows: TGTGCCAGCAGCTTAGGGACTAGCGGGGCCCGAGAGACCCAGTACTTC. This gives the protein CASSLGTSGARETQYF. The chain has TRBV7-3 and TRBJ2-5; 13 bases are shared with TRBD2. CDR1 is SGHTA and CDR2 is FQGTGA in the germline V gene. The length of the CDR3 is 16 residues. V dropped 2 bases and J dropped 4; count of bases not matched to a gene: 4.

The V and J genes are TRBV9 and TRBJ2-2; 8 bases line up with TRBD2. CDR1 SGDLS and CDR2 YYNGEE come from the germline V gene. This CDR3 spans 16 amino acids. The J segment lost 4 bases and the V segment lost 0 bases, leaving 5 bases of the junction unmatched. The CDR3 coding sequence is TGTGCCAGCAGCGTAGGTACTAGCGGACTCACCGGGGAGCTGTTTTTT. This sequence encodes CASSVGTSGLTGELFF.

The CDR3 sequence: CASSRGLADTDTQYF. For the CDR3, the DNA is TGTGCCAGCAGTCGAGGACTAGCGGACACAGATACGCAGTATTTT. The chain carries TRBV6-4 and TRBJ2-3, with 10 bases identical to TRBD2. This CDR3 region has 15 residues. Germline V gives CDR1 MRHNA, CDR2 SNTAGT. V lost 5 bases and J lost 2; bases outside the gene matches: 4.

The gene calls are TRBV18 and TRBJ2-1, with no clear D. Trimming pared 5 bases from V and 7 bases from J, leaving 9 bases between. Germline lookup yields CDR1 KGHSH and CDR2 LQKENI. The CDR3 covers 12 residues. CDR3 in amino acids: CASSSTANEQFF. The CDR3 bases are TGTGCCAGCTCATCCACAGCGAATGAGCAGTTCTTC.

The chain couples TRBV14 to TRBJ2-3, with D tentatively TRBD1 (5 bases). The germline CDR1 and CDR2 sequences are SGHDN and FVKESK. The V end lost 5 bases, the J end lost 1 base, and 13 bases lay between the germline ends. The CDR3 length is 15 residues. The DNA for the CDR3 is TGTGCCAGCAGCTTATACAGGTCGGGCACAGATACGCAGTATTTT. Translating gives CASSLYRSGTDTQYF.

This clone was observed a few times. The DNA of the CDR3 is TGTGCCAGCAGCTTAATAAGAGGGACCGGGAGGAAGGACACTGAAGCTTTCTTT. Amino acid sequence: CASSLIRGTGRKDTEAFF. The chain recombines TRBV7-9 with TRBJ1-1; tentative D call: TRBD1 (5 bases). Germline V CDR1 and CDR2: SEHNR, FQNEAQ (reference sequence). The ends were cut back, 2 bases at V and 3 bases at J, with 22 bases in the middle. CDR3 length: 18 residues.

This rearrangement joins TRBV10-3 to TRBJ1-1; weak D call: TRBD1 (6 bases). The CDR3 covers 17 residues. V was cut by 1 base and J by 2 bases, with 17 bases left in between. Germline CDR1 is ENHRY and CDR2 is SYGVKD. The CDR3 DNA is TGTGCCATCAGTGAGTTGCCGGCGGGGGGCAGTAACACTGAAGCTTTCTTT. This codes for CAISELPAGGSNTEAFF.

The V call is TRBV7-2, the J call TRBJ2-1, with 8 bases that match TRBD1. Germline CDR1 is SGHTA and CDR2 is FQGNSA. V lost 5 bases and J lost 2; bases outside the gene matches: 5. There are 15 residues in the CDR3. CDR3: CASSPNRGAYNEQFF. The CDR3 nucleotides are TGTGCCAGCAGCCCTAACAGGGGGGCCTACAATGAGCAGTTCTTC.

This clone came up once. V is TRBV6-5 and J is TRBJ1-2; 8 nucleotides align to TRBD1. Germline V gene lookup returns CDR1 MNHEY and CDR2 SVGAGI. This CDR3 is 13 amino acids long. The V and J ends lost 6 bases and 7 bases, in that order; junction bases with no gene match: 7. CDR3 amino acids: CASRDRVIGGYTF. In nucleotides, the CDR3 is TGTGCCAGCAGGGACAGGGTAATCGGTGGCTACACCTTC.

V gene TRBV4-3 combines with J gene TRBJ1-2; D gene unclear. Trimming removed 0 bases from V and 4 bases from J, with 18 bases in between. The CDR3 has 17 amino acids. Germline CDR1 and CDR2: LGHNA and YSLEER. CDR3: CASSQDHSKGQTYGYTF. The DNA of the CDR3 is TGCGCCAGCAGCCAAGATCACTCAAAAGGGCAAACCTATGGCTACACCTTC.

This clone was seen a single time. The chain carries TRBV6-5 and TRBJ2-4; the match to TRBD2 covers 10 bases. The CDR3 spans 15 residues. Germline V gene lookup returns CDR1 MNHEY and CDR2 SVGAGI. Germline trimming cut 2 bases from V and 7 bases from J; bases unmatched to any gene: 5. CDR3: CASSYATSGVNIQYF. DNA for the CDR3: TGTGCCAGCAGTTACGCTACTAGCGGGGTTAACATTCAGTACTTC.

Here the CDR3 reads CASHTIGQGLFSYEQYF. In DNA, the CDR3 is TGTGCCAGCCATACCATTGGGCAGGGTCTATTCTCCTACGAGCAGTACTTC. The genes are TRBV27 and TRBJ2-7; possible D gene TRBD1, 5 bases. The CDR3 is 17 residues long. Germline V gene sequence: CDR1 MNHEY, CDR2 SMNVEV (reference sequence). Deletions cut 8 bases from V and 0 bases from J, with 23 bases between.

This chain uses TRBV10-3 with TRBJ1-1; possible D gene TRBD1, 5 bases. Germline CDR1 reads ENHRY; CDR2 reads SYGVKD. V shed 5 bases and J shed 3 bases, with 13 bases lying between them. The CDR3 consists of 14 residues. CDR3 nucleotide sequence: TGTGCCATCAGTCCCAGGGTCGGGGACACTGAAGCTTTCTTT. As protein: CAISPRVGDTEAFF.

This clone was counted between two and nine times. DNA of the CDR3: TGTGCCAGCAGCTCCCGACTAGTCAGTGGTAATGAGCAGTTCTTC. Protein sequence: CASSSRLVSGNEQFF. The V call is TRBV11-2, the J call TRBJ2-1; tentatively, D is TRBD2 (6 bases). The CDR3 consists of 15 residues. The germline V gene encodes CDR1 SGHAT and CDR2 FQNNGV. The V end was cut by 4 bases, the J end by 7 bases, with 17 bases between.

This sequence joins TRBV19 and TRBJ1-5; TRBD1 agrees at 9 bases. V lost 7 bases to trimming and J lost 0 bases; unmatched junction nucleotides: 10. There are 17 residues in the CDR3. From germline, CDR1 is LNHDA and CDR2 SQIVND (reference sequence). The CDR3 reads CASTKDRGWGSNQPQHF. CDR3 sequence (DNA): TGTGCCAGTACCAAGGACAGGGGCTGGGGTAGCAATCAGCCCCAGCATTTT.

The genes are TRBV30 and TRBJ1-2; D remains unclear. Looked up from germline, CDR1 is GTSNPN and CDR2 is SVGIG (reference sequence). The CDR3 length is 12 residues. V lost 0 bases and J lost 6, with 8 bases in between. The chain's CDR3 is CAWSVVGNGYTF. CDR3 bases: TGTGCCTGGAGTGTAGTAGGGAATGGCTACACCTTC. The full variable domain, with the rest looked up from reference TRBV30 and TRBJ1-2, is SQTIHQWPATLVQPVGSPLSLECTVEGTSNPNLYWYRQAAGRGLQLLFYSVGIGQISSEVPQNLSASRPQDRQFILSSKKLLLSDSGFYLCAWSVVGNGYTFGSGTRLTVV.

The V gene is TRBV10-3, the J gene TRBJ2-7; no definite D call. V lost 10 bases, J lost 4 bases, and 17 bases lay in between. Germline V gene data show CDR1 as ENHRY and CDR2 as SYGVKD. The CDR3 is 13 amino acids. The CDR3 region is CASQVKEKYEQYF. DNA of the CDR3: TGTGCCAGCCAAGTTAAGGAGAAGTACGAGCAGTACTTC.

The gene calls are TRBV25-1 and TRBJ2-7; TRBD1 matches at 12 bases. The junction had 4 bases not matched to a gene; V was cut back by 6 bases and J by 4 bases. CDR3 length: 14 amino acids. Germline CDR1 and CDR2: MGHDK and SYGVNS. The CDR3 is CASSRDRGRYEQYF. The CDR3 region has the DNA TGTGCCAGCAGCCGGGACAGGGGGCGATACGAGCAGTACTTC.